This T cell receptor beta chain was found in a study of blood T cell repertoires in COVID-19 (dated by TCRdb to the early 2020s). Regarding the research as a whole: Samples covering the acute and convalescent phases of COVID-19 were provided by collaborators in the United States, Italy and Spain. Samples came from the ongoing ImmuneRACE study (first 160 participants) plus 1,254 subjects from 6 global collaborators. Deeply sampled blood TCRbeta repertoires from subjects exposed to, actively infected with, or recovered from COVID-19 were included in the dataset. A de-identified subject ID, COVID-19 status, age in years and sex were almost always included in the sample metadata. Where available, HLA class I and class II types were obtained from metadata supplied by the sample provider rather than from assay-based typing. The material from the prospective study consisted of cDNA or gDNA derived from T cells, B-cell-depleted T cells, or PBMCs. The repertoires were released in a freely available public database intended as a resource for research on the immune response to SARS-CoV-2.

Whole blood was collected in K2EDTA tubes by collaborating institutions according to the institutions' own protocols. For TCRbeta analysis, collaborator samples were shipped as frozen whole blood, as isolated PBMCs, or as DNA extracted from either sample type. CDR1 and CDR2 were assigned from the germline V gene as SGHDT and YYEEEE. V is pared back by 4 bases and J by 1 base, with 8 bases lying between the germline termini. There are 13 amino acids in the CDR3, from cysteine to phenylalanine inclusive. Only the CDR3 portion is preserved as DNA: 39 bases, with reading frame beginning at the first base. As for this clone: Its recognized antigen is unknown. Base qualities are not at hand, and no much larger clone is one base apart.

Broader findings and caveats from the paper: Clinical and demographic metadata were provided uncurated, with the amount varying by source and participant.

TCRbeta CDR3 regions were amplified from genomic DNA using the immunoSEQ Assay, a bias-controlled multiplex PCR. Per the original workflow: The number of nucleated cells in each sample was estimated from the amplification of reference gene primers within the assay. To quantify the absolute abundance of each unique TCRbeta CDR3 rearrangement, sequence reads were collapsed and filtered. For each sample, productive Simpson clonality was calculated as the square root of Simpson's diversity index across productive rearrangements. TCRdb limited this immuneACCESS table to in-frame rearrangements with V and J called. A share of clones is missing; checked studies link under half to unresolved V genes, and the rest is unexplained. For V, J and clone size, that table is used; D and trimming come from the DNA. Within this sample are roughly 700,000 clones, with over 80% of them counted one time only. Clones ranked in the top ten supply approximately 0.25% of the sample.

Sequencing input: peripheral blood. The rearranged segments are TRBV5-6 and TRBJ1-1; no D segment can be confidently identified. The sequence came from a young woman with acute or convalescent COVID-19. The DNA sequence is TGTGCCAGCAGCCATCTTAGGAACACTGAAGCTTTCTTT. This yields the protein CASSHLRNTEAFF. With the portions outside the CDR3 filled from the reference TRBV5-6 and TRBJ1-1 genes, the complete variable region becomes DAGVTQSPTHLIKTRGQQVTLRCSPKSGHDTVSWYQQALGQGPQFIFQYYEEEERQRGNFPDRFSGHQFPNYSSELNVNALLLGDSALYLCASSHLRNTEAFFGQGTRLTVV.